This TCR beta chain was identified during a study of T-cell memory formation after mild COVID-19. The overall study: TCR clusters were mostly donor specific.

Whole-study findings and limits: Those CD4+ clones that contracted were mainly in CM and EM (CD8+ ones in EMRA). Second-wave clones peaking on day 37 lacked confirmed SARS-CoV-2 specificity.

This clonotype appeared a few times. Its antigen is unidentified. Trimming removed 4 bases from V and 1 base from J; junction bases left unmatched: 6. This CDR3 is built from 16 residues. Germline CDR1 and CDR2: SGDLS and YYNGEE. Via MiXCR, TCRdb re-called the 5' RACE reads, giving one row per CDR3 protein. Of roughly 280,000 distinct CDR3 sequences in the sample, under 20% were seen once. The sample consisted of PBMCs or a T cell subset sorted from them (not recorded which). The genes are TRBV9 and TRBJ2-5; TRBD2 aligns across 11 bases. The source is a man between 18 and 35 years old who had mild COVID-19 (a few samples of this study predate the infection). Cell type and time point are not known. CDR3 sequence reads: CASSSTSGRIQETQYF. CDR3 coding DNA: TGTGCCAGCAGCTCCACTAGCGGGAGAATCCAAGAGACCCAGTACTTC.